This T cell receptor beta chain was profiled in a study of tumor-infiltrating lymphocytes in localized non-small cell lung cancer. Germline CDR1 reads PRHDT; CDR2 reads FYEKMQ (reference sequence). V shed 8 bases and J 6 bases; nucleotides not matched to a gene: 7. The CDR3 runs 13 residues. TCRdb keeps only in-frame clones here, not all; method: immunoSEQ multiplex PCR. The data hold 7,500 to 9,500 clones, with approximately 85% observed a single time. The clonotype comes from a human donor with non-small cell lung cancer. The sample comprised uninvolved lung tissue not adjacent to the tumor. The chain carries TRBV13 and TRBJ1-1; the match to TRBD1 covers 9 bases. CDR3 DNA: TGTGCCAGCCGCCGGACAGGGGAACCTGAAGCTTTCTTT. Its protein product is CASRRTGEPEAFF. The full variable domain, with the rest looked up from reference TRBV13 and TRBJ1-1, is AAGVIQSPRHLIKEKRETATLKCYPIPRHDTVYWYQQGPGQDPQFLISFYEKMQSDKGSIPDRFSAQQFSDYHSELNMSSLELGDSALYFCASRRTGEPEAFFGQGTRLTVV.